The sequence of this T cell receptor beta chain was determined in a study of spatial heterogeneity in lung cancer. Study results and limitations: Tumoral mutation counts were tracked by counts of expanded intratumoral alpha and beta TCRs.

The time point denotes: sample taken at primary tumor resection. Samples came from some 71 TRACERx patients with untreated early-stage lung cancer. TCR cDNA molecules each had a unique molecular identifier. TCRdb ran MiXCR on the 5' RACE reads and lists one entry per CDR3 protein. Of tens of thousands of distinct CDR3 sequences in the sample, approximately 15% were seen once. On this clonotype itself: What it binds is not known.

The CDR3 is 12 residues long. The germline V gene has CDR1 DFQATT and CDR2 SNEGSKA (reference sequence). V gave up 6 bases and J gave up 5 bases, with 13 bases separating them. J is TRBJ2-5 and V is TRBV20-1; maybe TRBD1 (5 bases). This TCR was recovered from a female donor with early-stage non-small cell lung cancer. The sequencing here drew on lung tumor tissue, taken at surgery. CDR3 region: CSARPGWETQYF. The CDR3 region has the DNA TGCAGTGCAAGACCAGGGTGGGAGACCCAGTACTTC.